This T cell receptor beta chain originates from a study of beta chain features in type 1 diabetes. Expressed TCRB transcripts were sequenced because the entire RNA isolate underwent reverse transcription. TCRdb's copy holds only in-frame clones and misses some; the assay was immunoSEQ multiplex PCR. The profile covers hundreds of thousands of clones, with 68% appearing a single time and roughly 0.048% taken by the ten largest. With V trimmed by 8 bases and J by 1 base, 7 bases remained unmatched. The CDR3 spans 14 residues. Germline V gives CDR1 LGHNT, CDR2 FRNRAP. The chain employs TRBV12-5 and TRBJ2-5; 7 nucleotides align to TRBD1. Sequenced material: naive CD4+ T cells from blood. The clonotype was recovered from a man in his thirties or forties in good health. The CDR3 nucleotides read TGTGCTAGTTCTTCAGGGGGTCCCCAAGAGACCCAGTACTTC. This sequence encodes CASSSGGPQETQYF.